This passage covers 14 T cell receptor beta chains from one sample sequenced in a study of blood T cell repertoires in COVID-19. Clones were read by immunoSEQ multiplex PCR, and TCRdb kept only the in-frame ones, dropping some. The table includes more than 250,000 clones, roughly 88% detected once. Sample: peripheral blood. Receptors were obtained from a woman aged 50 to 60 with acute or convalescent COVID-19.

The chain is built from TRBV5-1 and TRBJ1-3; TRBD1 might be the D (6 bases). Germline assignment: CDR1 SGHRS and CDR2 YFSETQ. The CDR3 is 15 residues long. V was trimmed by 3 bases and J by 4 bases, leaving 14 bases between them. CDR3 in amino acids: CASSSGSGVGNTIYF. The DNA of the CDR3 is TGCGCCAGCAGCTCTGGATCAGGGGTAGGAAACACCATATATTTT.

This clone is a singleton in its sample. The rearrangement uses TRBV5-1 and TRBJ2-1; 9 bases fit TRBD1. Germline V gives CDR1 SGHRS, CDR2 YFSETQ. This CDR3 spans 16 amino acids. After removal of 0 bases from V and 5 bases from J, the junction contained 6 bases not matched to a gene. The CDR3 DNA sequence: TGCGCCAGCAGCTTGGTGGGGGGACAGGGAAACAATGAGCAGTTCTTC. This encodes CASSLVGGQGNNEQFF.

The chain employs TRBV4-1 and TRBJ1-4; maybe TRBD1 (6 bases). Germline CDR1 MGHRA, CDR2 YSYEKL. The CDR3 sequence is 14 residues long. Trimming removed 4 bases from V and 5 bases from J, with 11 bases in between. This CDR3 is CASSLQGTNEKLFF. The CDR3 DNA reads as TGCGCCAGCAGCCTACAGGGCACGAATGAAAAACTGTTTTTT.

The chain joins TRBV29-1 to TRBJ1-2, with D possibly matching TRBD1 (5 bases). The CDR3 covers 12 residues. Trimming left V 3 bases short and J 5 bases short, with 10 bases between. The germline CDR1 and CDR2 sequences are SQVTM and ANQGSEA. This chain's CDR3 is CSVDRVSYGYTF. CDR3 sequence (DNA): TGCAGCGTTGACAGGGTTAGTTATGGCTACACCTTC.

J is TRBJ1-1 and V is TRBV10-3; possible D gene TRBD1, 6 bases. Germline CDR1 ENHRY, CDR2 SYGVKD. V shed 5 bases and J shed 1 base, with 8 bases lying between them. This CDR3 has 13 amino acids. In DNA form, the CDR3 reads TGTGCCATCAGTCTACAGGGGAACACTGAAGCTTTCTTT. Encoded protein: CAISLQGNTEAFF.

The sample holds many counts of this clone. The chain links TRBV15 to TRBJ2-1; D is undetermined. Germline CDR1 is LNHNV and CDR2 is YYDKDF (reference sequence). V was clipped by 0 bases and J by 8 bases, with 11 bases between them. The CDR3 covers 14 residues. CDR3 bases: TGTGCCACCAGCAGAGATCTTACCCGGGATGAGCAGTTCTTC. Protein product: CATSRDLTRDEQFF.

The chain is built from TRBV19 and TRBJ1-1; a possible D gene is TRBD1 (5 bases). The CDR3 spans 17 residues. Germline values: CDR1 LNHDA, CDR2 SQIVND (reference sequence). With 6 bases removed from V and 1 base from J, the gap between germline ends came to 21 bases. The CDR3 DNA reads TGTGCCAGTAGCGAACCGGGACTCTCGACCAGGAACACTGAAGCTTTCTTT. This gives the protein CASSEPGLSTRNTEAFF. Variable domain in full (rest from reference TRBV19 and TRBJ1-1): DGGITQSPKYLFRKEGQNVTLSCEQNLNHDAMYWYRQDPGQGLRLIYYSQIVNDFQKGDIAEGYSVSREKKESFPLTVTSAQKNPTAFYLCASSEPGLSTRNTEAFFGQGTRLTVV.

This sequence joins TRBV7-3 and TRBJ2-7; D gene unclear. V dropped 2 bases and J dropped 2 bases, with 13 bases sitting between them. Germline V gene lookup returns CDR1 SGHTA and CDR2 FQGTGA. There are 15 residues in the CDR3. The CDR3 reads CASSLGSLVAYEQYF. CDR3 DNA sequence: TGTGCCAGCAGCTTAGGTAGCCTTGTCGCCTACGAGCAGTACTTC.

This chain connects TRBV6-5 to TRBJ2-5; D is possibly TRBD2 (5 bases). This CDR3 region has 15 residues. Germline values: CDR1 MNHEY, CDR2 SVGAGI. Trimming took 0 bases from V and 1 from J, leaving 9 bases between them. The CDR3 protein is CASSYSGMGQETQYF. CDR3 nucleotide sequence: TGTGCCAGCAGTTACTCCGGGATGGGCCAAGAGACCCAGTACTTC.

The V gene is TRBV29-1, the J gene TRBJ1-1, with 7 nucleotides matching TRBD1. The CDR3 is 14 amino acids. Germline trimming cut 6 bases from V and 0 bases from J; bases unmatched to any gene: 7. The germline gives CDR1 SQVTM, CDR2 ANQGSEA. CDR3 DNA: TGCAGCGTGGTACCGGGACAGATGAACACTGAAGCTTTCTTT. Amino acid sequence: CSVVPGQMNTEAFF.

The rearrangement joins TRBV9 to TRBJ2-1; 8 positions match TRBD2. Germline V lookup: CDR1 SGDLS, CDR2 YYNGEE. J lost 10 bases, V lost 0 bases, and 6 bases had no gene match. This CDR3 is built from 14 residues. Here the CDR3 reads CASSVGVAGPEQFF. CDR3 sequence (DNA): TGTGCCAGCAGCGTAGGGGTAGCGGGACCGGAGCAGTTCTTC.

CDR3 region: CASSLKTSASYNEQFF. The DNA of the CDR3 is TGTGCCAGCAGCTTAAAAACTAGCGCTTCCTACAATGAGCAGTTCTTC. The J gene is TRBJ2-1, the V gene TRBV11-2; 7 positions agree with TRBD2. The trim removed 2 bases at V and 1 base at J, leaving 5 bases unmatched. Germline V gives CDR1 SGHAT, CDR2 FQNNGV. The CDR3 has 16 residues. Full variable domain (missing parts from reference TRBV11-2 and TRBJ2-1): EAGVAQSPRYKIIEKRQSVAFWCNPISGHATLYWYQQILGQGPKLLIQFQNNGVVDDSQLPKDRFSAERLKGVDSTLKIQPAKLEDSAVYLCASSLKTSASYNEQFFGPGTRLTVL.

The CDR3 DNA sequence: TGTGCCAGCAGCTTCTGGACAGGGAGGGGTGGAGCTGAAGCTTTCTTT. Protein sequence: CASSFWTGRGGAEAFF. The chain is built from TRBV7-2 and TRBJ1-1; 8 bases fit TRBD1. The germline CDR1 and CDR2 sequences are SGHTA and FQGNSA. CDR3 length equals 16 residues. Trimming at V came to 3 bases and at J to 6 bases, leaving 12 bases not matched to a gene.

This chain uses TRBV19 with TRBJ1-5; unclear D gene. In germline, CDR1 is LNHDA, CDR2 SQIVND (reference sequence). This CDR3 has 16 residues. V lost 0 bases, J lost 0 bases, and 9 bases lay in between. Here the CDR3 DNA reads TGTGCCAGTAGTATAGATGGGCGGGTTAGCAATCAGCCCCAGCATTTT. Translated: CASSIDGRVSNQPQHF.